One and the same sample provided the 27 T cell receptor beta chains below, sequenced in a study of blood T cell repertoires in COVID-19. TCRdb's table, derived via immunoSEQ multiplex PCR, lists solely in-frame clones and lacks some. The top ten hold 0.95% to 1.5% of the sample, which has 350,000 to 450,000 clones, more than 80% seen once. The sequencing input was peripheral blood. The receptors derive from a man between 35 and 55 years old with acute or convalescent COVID-19.

This clone showed up just once. The chain employs TRBV5-4 and TRBJ1-6; 8 nucleotides agree with TRBD1. The CDR3 sequence is 15 residues long. V was pared by 4 bases and J by 6 bases, with 6 bases of the junction left unmatched. CDR1 SGHNT and CDR2 YYREEE come from the germline V gene (reference sequence). CDR3 protein: CASSVTGTGNSPLHF. The CDR3 bases are TGTGCCAGCAGCGTGACCGGGACAGGTAATTCACCCCTCCACTTT.

The CDR3 DNA follows: TGCAGCGTCGAGGGACTAGCGGGGGGGCGCGCCGGGGAGCTGTTTTTT. This gives the protein CSVEGLAGGRAGELFF. V usage is TRBV29-1 and J usage is TRBJ2-2; 16 nucleotides agree with TRBD2. With V trimmed by 6 bases and J by 6 bases, 7 bases remained unmatched. Germline-derived CDR1 and CDR2 are SQVTM and ANQGSEA. The CDR3 loop spans 16 amino acids.

V gene TRBV29-1 combines with J gene TRBJ1-5; weak D call: TRBD1 (5 bases). Trimming took 7 bases from V and 1 from J, leaving 11 bases between them. CDR1 and CDR2 from the germline V gene are SQVTM and ANQGSEA. This CDR3 has 13 amino acids. CDR3: CSAQVRSNQPQHF. The CDR3 bases are TGCAGCGCACAGGTCAGAAGCAATCAGCCCCAGCATTTT. Full variable domain (rest looked up from reference TRBV29-1 and TRBJ1-5): SAVISQKPSRDICQRGTSLTIQCQVDSQVTMMFWYRQQPGQSLTLIATANQGSEATYESGFVIDKFPISRPNLTFSTLTVSNMSPEDSSIYLCSAQVRSNQPQHFGDGTRLSIL.

V gene TRBV28 combines with J gene TRBJ1-2, with D maybe TRBD1 (5 bases). Between the trimmed V and J ends, which lost 5 bases and 8 bases, there was a span of 15 bases. This CDR3 comprises 13 residues. CDR1 is MDHEN and CDR2 is SYDVKM in the germline V gene. The CDR3 DNA follows: TGTGCCAGCAGTCCCGTGCGGGGGGGAGGCTACACCTTC. This encodes CASSPVRGGGYTF.

This chain uses TRBV6-5 with TRBJ2-1; D remains unclear. V was trimmed by 5 bases and J by 0 bases, leaving 8 bases between them. The germline gives CDR1 MNHEY, CDR2 SVGAGI. The CDR3 totals 14 residues. The CDR3 DNA follows: TGTGCCAGCAGTCTACGTAGCTCCTACAATGAGCAGTTCTTC. Translation gives CASSLRSSYNEQFF.

V and J are TRBV19 and TRBJ1-1; D call uncertain. The CDR3 length is 16 residues. The germline CDR1 and CDR2 sequences are LNHDA and SQIVND (reference sequence). Trimming cost V 7 bases and J 4 bases, with 22 bases left between them. The CDR3 loop reads CASTPRERVRGTEAFF. In nucleotides, the CDR3 is TGTGCCAGTACCCCAAGGGAGCGGGTGCGGGGCACTGAAGCTTTCTTT. Supplemented by reference TRBV19 and TRBJ1-1, the full variable domain reads DGGITQSPKYLFRKEGQNVTLSCEQNLNHDAMYWYRQDPGQGLRLIYYSQIVNDFQKGDIAEGYSVSREKKESFPLTVTSAQKNPTAFYLCASTPRERVRGTEAFFGQGTRLTVV.

The genes are TRBV19 and TRBJ2-2; TRBD2 matches 11 bases. This CDR3 has 20 residues. V lost 1 base to trimming and J lost 0 bases; unmatched junction nucleotides: 10. CDR1 LNHDA and CDR2 SQIVND come from the germline V gene (reference sequence). The CDR3 sequence is CASSIGPGLAETANTGELFF. CDR3 in DNA: TGTGCCAGTAGTATAGGGCCGGGACTAGCGGAAACTGCGAACACCGGGGAGCTGTTTTTT.

The chain is built from TRBV5-6 and TRBJ2-7, with D perhaps TRBD2 (6 bases). CDR1 and CDR2 (germline): SGHDT, YYEEEE. The V end lost 5 bases, the J end lost 6 bases, and 15 bases lay between the germline ends. The CDR3 is 13 residues long. CDR3 coding DNA: TGTGCCAGCAGGTTTGGGTCCGGGGGCGAGCAGTACTTC. Translation gives CASRFGSGGEQYF.

The count of this clone is one. The chain couples TRBV5-4 to TRBJ2-7; TRBD2 is a possible D gene (6 bases). Germline-derived CDR1 and CDR2 are SGHNT and YYREEE (reference sequence). Trimming pared 2 bases from V and 4 bases from J, leaving 16 bases between. The CDR3 extends over 15 amino acids. The chain's CDR3 is CASSLGGAGSYEQYF. In DNA, the CDR3 is TGTGCCAGCAGCTTAGGCGGGGCAGGGTCATACGAGCAGTACTTC.

The chain joins TRBV27 to TRBJ2-3; TRBD2 matches 7 bases. Germline CDR1 reads MNHEY; CDR2 reads SMNVEV (reference sequence). The CDR3 is 16 amino acids. V shed 5 bases and J 1 base; nucleotides not matched to a gene: 9. The CDR3 DNA reads as TGTGCCAGCAGTCCCTCTGGGGGGAGGGGCACAGATACGCAGTATTTT. Protein: CASSPSGGRGTDTQYF.

The chain employs TRBV29-1 and TRBJ2-2; tentative D call: TRBD1 (6 bases). Germline V gene sequence: CDR1 SQVTM, CDR2 ANQGSEA. The CDR3 length is 14 residues. Between the trimmed V and J ends, which lost 6 bases and 3 bases, there was a span of 14 bases. The CDR3 region is CSVIAGTHTGELFF. CDR3 nucleotide sequence: TGCAGCGTCATTGCCGGGACACACACCGGGGAGCTGTTTTTT.

This sequence joins TRBV19 and TRBJ2-1; no clear D. V was shortened by 4 bases and J by 7 bases, with 11 bases between the two germline ends. Per germline, CDR1 LNHDA and CDR2 SQIVND (reference sequence). The CDR3 is 13 amino acids. This CDR3 is CASSNAGWNEQFF. The CDR3 nucleotides are TGTGCCAGTAGTAACGCAGGATGGAATGAGCAGTTCTTC. Based on the CDR3 plus reference TRBV19 and TRBJ2-1, the full variable domain is DGGITQSPKYLFRKEGQNVTLSCEQNLNHDAMYWYRQDPGQGLRLIYYSQIVNDFQKGDIAEGYSVSREKKESFPLTVTSAQKNPTAFYLCASSNAGWNEQFFGPGTRLTVL.

The chain couples TRBV10-3 to TRBJ2-7; tentatively, D is TRBD2 (6 bases). This CDR3 has 14 residues. Trimming pared 11 bases from V and 0 bases from J, leaving 17 bases between. Germline V gives CDR1 ENHRY, CDR2 SYGVKD. This CDR3 reads CALRSGTDSYEQYF. The CDR3 nucleotides are TGTGCCCTCCGGAGTGGGACTGACTCCTACGAGCAGTACTTC.

This clone was observed once. The CDR3 sequence is CASSLGVQETQYF. The DNA of the CDR3 is TGCGCCAGCAGCCTGGGAGTCCAAGAGACCCAGTACTTC. The chain recombines TRBV4-3 with TRBJ2-5; a possible D gene is TRBD2 (5 bases). Germline V gives CDR1 LGHNA, CDR2 YSLEER. The CDR3 sequence is 13 residues long. The germline V and J ends were trimmed by 4 bases and 1 base, with 7 bases remaining between them.

The chain employs TRBV29-1 and TRBJ2-1; TRBD2 matches at 9 bases. V gave up 2 bases and J gave up 8 bases; unmatched junction bases: 7. This CDR3 has 14 residues. CDR1 and CDR2 from the germline V gene are SQVTM and ANQGSEA. DNA for the CDR3: TGCAGCGTTGAAATGGCGGGAGGGCCCGATGAGCAGTTCTTC. Translation gives CSVEMAGGPDEQFF.

The genes are TRBV30 and TRBJ2-7; TRBD1 matches at 9 bases. Germline trimming cut 2 bases from V and 0 bases from J; bases unmatched to any gene: 5. This CDR3 has 15 residues. The germline V gene has CDR1 GTSNPN and CDR2 SVGIG (reference sequence). DNA for the CDR3: TGTGCCTGGAGTACTGGACAGGGGCTCTCCTACGAGCAGTACTTC. Amino acids: CAWSTGQGLSYEQYF.

The V gene is TRBV7-6, the J gene TRBJ2-1; 8 nucleotides align to TRBD2. The germline V gene encodes CDR1 SGHVS and CDR2 FNYEAQ. J was trimmed by 3 bases and V by 1 base; bases with no gene match: 11. This CDR3 is 18 amino acids long. This CDR3 reads CASSLGFSGTRDYNEQFF. CDR3 nucleotide sequence: TGTGCCAGCAGCTTAGGTTTTTCCGGGACTAGGGACTACAATGAGCAGTTCTTC.

A single count supports this clone. The chain recombines TRBV10-3 with TRBJ1-2; 7 bases match TRBD1. After removal of 10 bases from V and 4 bases from J, the junction contained 15 bases not matched to a gene. This CDR3 has 15 residues. Per the germline V gene, CDR1 is ENHRY and CDR2 is SYGVKD. The CDR3 reads CATSEIPTGPYGYTF. The CDR3 coding sequence is TGTGCCACCTCTGAAATCCCGACAGGGCCCTATGGCTACACCTTC.

This clone occurred once. This chain links TRBV27 with TRBJ1-5; D not resolved. Germline V lookup: CDR1 MNHEY, CDR2 SMNVEV (reference sequence). CDR3 length equals 13 residues. Trimming cost V 3 bases and J 10 bases, with 13 bases left between them. This CDR3 reads CASSFLGAAPQHF. In DNA, the CDR3 is TGTGCCAGCAGTTTTCTCGGAGCCGCCCCCCAGCATTTT.

The chain couples TRBV28 to TRBJ1-1; D gene ambiguous. CDR3 length: 13 residues. From germline, CDR1 is MDHEN and CDR2 SYDVKM. The V gene lost 5 bases and the J gene lost 4 bases, with 11 bases spanning the gap. CDR3 DNA: TGTGCCAGCAGTGTTTGGGAGGGCACTGAAGCTTTCTTT. Protein product: CASSVWEGTEAFF.

The rearrangement uses TRBV10-3 and TRBJ1-1; a possible D gene is TRBD1 (6 bases). The V gene's germline CDR1 is ENHRY and CDR2 SYGVKD. The length of the CDR3 is 17 residues. V was shortened by 4 bases and J by 5 bases, with 23 bases between the two germline ends. The CDR3 region is CAISVGGYPGAGTEAFF. In DNA, the CDR3 is TGTGCCATCAGTGTCGGGGGGTATCCAGGGGCAGGGACTGAAGCTTTCTTT.

The chain is built from TRBV12-3 or TRBV12-4 and TRBJ1-4; the D is unclear. V dropped 1 base and J dropped 3 bases, with 3 bases sitting between them. This CDR3 contains 13 residues. The CDR3 loop is CASSLGANEKLFF. The CDR3, as DNA: TGTGCCAGCAGTTTAGGAGCTAATGAAAAACTGTTTTTT.

The V gene is TRBV4-1, the J gene TRBJ2-5; 7 nucleotides align to TRBD2. The CDR3 runs 15 residues. CDR1 and CDR2 (germline): MGHRA, YSYEKL. V lost 4 bases, J lost 2 bases, and 7 bases stayed unmatched. DNA of the CDR3: TGCGCCAGCAGCCCCGAACTAGCGAGTCAAGAGACCCAGTACTTC. Protein sequence: CASSPELASQETQYF.

The rearrangement joins TRBV5-1 to TRBJ2-7, with 8 nucleotides matching TRBD1. The CDR3 is 21 residues long. Trimming at V came to 3 bases and at J to 4 bases, leaving 27 bases not matched to a gene. Germline-derived CDR1 and CDR2 are SGHRS and YFSETQ. CDR3 region: CASSSTSRILAHTGGGYEQYF. The CDR3 DNA is TGCGCCAGCAGCTCAACCTCCCGCATACTTGCCCATACAGGGGGTGGGTACGAGCAGTACTTC.

The CDR3 protein is CAWRIPGLGTEAFF. DNA for the CDR3: TGTGCCTGGAGAATTCCGGGTTTGGGCACTGAAGCTTTCTTT. The rearrangement uses TRBV30 and TRBJ1-1, with unresolved D. CDR3 length: 14 residues. Germline V gene data show CDR1 as GTSNPN and CDR2 as SVGIG (reference sequence). The V and J ends lost 3 bases and 4 bases respectively, with 15 bases between them.

The gene calls are TRBV7-9 and TRBJ2-3; tentatively, D is TRBD2 (7 bases). Looked up from germline, CDR1 is SEHNR and CDR2 is FQNEAQ (reference sequence). CDR3 length: 15 residues. V gave up 0 bases and J gave up 6 bases, with 13 bases separating them. CDR3 DNA: TGTGCCAGCAGCTTAGCCGGGGGGCCTATGGATACGCAGTATTTT. Its protein product is CASSLAGGPMDTQYF.

The chain recombines TRBV7-9 with TRBJ1-6; no clear D. Trimming shortened V by 2 bases and J by 7 bases, and 6 bases separated the two germline ends. The CDR3 runs to 13 residues. Germline lookup yields CDR1 SEHNR and CDR2 FQNEAQ (reference sequence). The CDR3 DNA reads as TGTGCCAGCAGCTTAAAGGAGAATTCACCCCTCCACTTT. Protein: CASSLKENSPLHF. Together with reference TRBV7-9 and TRBJ1-6, the CDR3 gives the full variable domain: DTGVSQNPRHKITKRGQNVTFRCDPISEHNRLYWYRQTLGQGPEFLTYFQNEAQLEKSRLLSDRFSAERPKGSFSTLEIQRTEQGDSAMYLCASSLKENSPLHFGNGTRLTVT.